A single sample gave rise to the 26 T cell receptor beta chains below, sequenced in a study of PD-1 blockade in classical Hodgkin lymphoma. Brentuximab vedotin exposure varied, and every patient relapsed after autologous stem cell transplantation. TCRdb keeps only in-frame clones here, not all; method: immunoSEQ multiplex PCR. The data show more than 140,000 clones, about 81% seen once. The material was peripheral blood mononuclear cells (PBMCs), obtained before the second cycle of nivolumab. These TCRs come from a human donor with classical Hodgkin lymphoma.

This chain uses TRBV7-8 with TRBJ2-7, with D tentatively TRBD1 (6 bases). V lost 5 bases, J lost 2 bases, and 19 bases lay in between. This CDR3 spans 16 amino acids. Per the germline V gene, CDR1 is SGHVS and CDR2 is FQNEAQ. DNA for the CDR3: TGTGCCAGCAGCCAGTTGGCCGGGACATTCCCCTACGAGCAGTACTTC. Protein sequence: CASSQLAGTFPYEQYF.

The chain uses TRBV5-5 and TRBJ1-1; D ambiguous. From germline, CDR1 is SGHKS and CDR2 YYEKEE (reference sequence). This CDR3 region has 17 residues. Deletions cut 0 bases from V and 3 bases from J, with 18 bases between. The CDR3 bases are TGTGCCAGCAGCTTGGCTGGGGAGGGTGAGTGGTACACTGAAGCTTTCTTT. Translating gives CASSLAGEGEWYTEAFF. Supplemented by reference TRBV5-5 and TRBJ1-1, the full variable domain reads DAGVTQSPTHLIKTRGQQVTLRCSPISGHKSVSWYQQVLGQGPQFIFQYYEKEERGRGNFPDRFSARQFPNYSSELNVNALLLGDSALYLCASSLAGEGEWYTEAFFGQGTRLTVV.

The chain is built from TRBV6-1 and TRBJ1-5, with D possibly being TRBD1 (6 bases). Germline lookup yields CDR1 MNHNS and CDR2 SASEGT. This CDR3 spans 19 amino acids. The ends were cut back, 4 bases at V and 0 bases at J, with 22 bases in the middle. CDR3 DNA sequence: TGTGCCAGCAGTGTCCGACAGGTCCAACGGCCGAATAGCAATCAGCCCCAGCATTTT. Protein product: CASSVRQVQRPNSNQPQHF.

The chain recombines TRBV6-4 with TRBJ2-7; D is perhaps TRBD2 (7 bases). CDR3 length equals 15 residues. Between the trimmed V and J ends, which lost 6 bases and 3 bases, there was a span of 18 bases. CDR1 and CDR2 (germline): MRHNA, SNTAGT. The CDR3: CASRETGRGYYEQYF. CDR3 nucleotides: TGTGCCAGCAGAGAAACAGGGAGGGGTTACTACGAGCAGTACTTC.

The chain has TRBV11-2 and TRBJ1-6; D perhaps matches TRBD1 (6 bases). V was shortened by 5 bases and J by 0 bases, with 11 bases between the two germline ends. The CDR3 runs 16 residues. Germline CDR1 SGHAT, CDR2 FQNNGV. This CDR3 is CASSPGQSSYNSPLHF. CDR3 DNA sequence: TGTGCCAGCAGCCCAGGACAGAGCTCCTATAATTCACCCCTCCACTTT.

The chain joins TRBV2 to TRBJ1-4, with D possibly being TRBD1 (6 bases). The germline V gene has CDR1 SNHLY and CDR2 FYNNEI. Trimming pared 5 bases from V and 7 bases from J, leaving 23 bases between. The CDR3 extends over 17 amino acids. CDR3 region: CASSSSASAWTAEKLFF. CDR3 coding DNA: TGTGCCAGCAGTTCCTCGGCAAGCGCGTGGACAGCTGAAAAACTGTTTTTT. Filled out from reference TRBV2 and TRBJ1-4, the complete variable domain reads EPEVTQTPSHQVTQMGQEVILRCVPISNHLYFYWYRQILGQKVEFLVSFYNNEISEKSEIFDDQFSVERPDGSNFTLKIRSTKLEDSAMYFCASSSSASAWTAEKLFFGSGTQLSVL.

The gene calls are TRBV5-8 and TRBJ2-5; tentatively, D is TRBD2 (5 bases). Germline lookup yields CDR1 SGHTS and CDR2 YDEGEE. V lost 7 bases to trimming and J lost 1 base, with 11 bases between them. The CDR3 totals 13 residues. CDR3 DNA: TGTGCCAGCGGTGCGGGCCTCCAAGAGACCCAGTACTTC. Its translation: CASGAGLQETQYF.

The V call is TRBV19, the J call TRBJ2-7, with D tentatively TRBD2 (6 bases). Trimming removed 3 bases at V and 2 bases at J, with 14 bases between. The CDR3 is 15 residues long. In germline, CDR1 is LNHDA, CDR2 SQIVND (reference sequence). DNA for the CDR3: TGTGCCAGTAGTATTTCGCGGGACGGTACCTACGAGCAGTACTTC. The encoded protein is CASSISRDGTYEQYF.

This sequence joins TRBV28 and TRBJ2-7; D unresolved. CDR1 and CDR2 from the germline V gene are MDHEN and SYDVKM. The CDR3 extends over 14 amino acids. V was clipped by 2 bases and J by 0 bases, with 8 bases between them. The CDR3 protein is CASSLRRSSYEQYF. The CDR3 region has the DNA TGTGCCAGCAGTTTAAGAAGGAGCTCCTACGAGCAGTACTTC.

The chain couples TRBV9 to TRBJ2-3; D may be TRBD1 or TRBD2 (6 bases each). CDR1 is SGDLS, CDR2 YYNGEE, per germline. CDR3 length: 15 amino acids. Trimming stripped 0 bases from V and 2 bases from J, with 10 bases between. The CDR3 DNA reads TGTGCCAGCAGCGTAGGAGGGGGGCCCACAGATACGCAGTATTTT. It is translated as CASSVGGGPTDTQYF. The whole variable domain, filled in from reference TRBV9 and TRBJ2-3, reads DSGVTQTPKHLITATGQRVTLRCSPRSGDLSVYWYQQSLDQGLQFLIQYYNGEERAKGNILERFSAQQFPDLHSELNLSSLELGDSALYFCASSVGGGPTDTQYFGPGTRLTVL.

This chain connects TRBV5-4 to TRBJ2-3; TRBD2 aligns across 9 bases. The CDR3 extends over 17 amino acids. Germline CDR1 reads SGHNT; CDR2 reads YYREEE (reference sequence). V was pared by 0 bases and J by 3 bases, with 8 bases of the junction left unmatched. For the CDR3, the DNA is TGTGCCAGCAGCTTGGTTTCCGGGACTAGCAGGACAGATACGCAGTATTTT. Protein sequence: CASSLVSGTSRTDTQYF.

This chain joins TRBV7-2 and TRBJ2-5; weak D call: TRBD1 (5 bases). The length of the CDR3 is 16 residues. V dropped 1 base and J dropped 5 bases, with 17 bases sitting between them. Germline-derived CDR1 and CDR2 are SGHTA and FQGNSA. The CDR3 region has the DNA TGTGCCAGCAGCTTAGGTCTAACAGGTCACCGGGAGACCCAGTACTTC. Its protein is CASSLGLTGHRETQYF.

In DNA form, the CDR3 reads TGTGCCAGCATCCCTGGGGGCGGGATCTCCTACGAGCAGTACTTC. Protein sequence: CASIPGGGISYEQYF. The V gene is TRBV7-2, the J gene TRBJ2-7, with D perhaps being TRBD1 or TRBD2 (6 bases each). CDR3 length: 15 amino acids. V was clipped by 7 bases and J by 0 bases, with 16 bases between them. Germline V gene data show CDR1 as SGHTA and CDR2 as FQGNSA. Full variable domain (missing parts from reference TRBV7-2 and TRBJ2-7): GAGVSQSPSNKVTEKGKDVELRCDPISGHTALYWYRQSLGQGLEFLIYFQGNSAPDKSGLPSDRFSAERTGGSVSTLTIQRTQQEDSAVYLCASIPGGGISYEQYFGPGTRLTVT.

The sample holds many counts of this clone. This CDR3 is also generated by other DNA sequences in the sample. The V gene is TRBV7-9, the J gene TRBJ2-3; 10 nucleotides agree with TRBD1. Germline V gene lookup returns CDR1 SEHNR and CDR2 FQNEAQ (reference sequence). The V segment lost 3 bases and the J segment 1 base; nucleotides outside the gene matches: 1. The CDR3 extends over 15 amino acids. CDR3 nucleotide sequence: TGTGCCAGCAGCTTTGGGACAGGGGGCACAGATACGCAGTATTTT. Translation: CASSFGTGGTDTQYF.

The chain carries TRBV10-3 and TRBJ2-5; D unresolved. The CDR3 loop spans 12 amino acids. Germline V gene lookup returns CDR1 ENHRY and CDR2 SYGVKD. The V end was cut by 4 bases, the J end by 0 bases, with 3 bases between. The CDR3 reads CAISVNQETQYF. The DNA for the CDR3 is TGTGCCATCAGTGTTAACCAAGAGACCCAGTACTTC.

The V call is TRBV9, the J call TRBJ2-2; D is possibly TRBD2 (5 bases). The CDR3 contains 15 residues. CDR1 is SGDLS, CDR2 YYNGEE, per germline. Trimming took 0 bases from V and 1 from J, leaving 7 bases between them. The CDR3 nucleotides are TGTGCCAGCAGCGTAGGGGAGAGGAACACCGGGGAGCTGTTTTTT. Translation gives CASSVGERNTGELFF. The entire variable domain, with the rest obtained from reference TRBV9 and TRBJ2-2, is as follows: DSGVTQTPKHLITATGQRVTLRCSPRSGDLSVYWYQQSLDQGLQFLIQYYNGEERAKGNILERFSAQQFPDLHSELNLSSLELGDSALYFCASSVGERNTGELFFGEGSRLTVL.

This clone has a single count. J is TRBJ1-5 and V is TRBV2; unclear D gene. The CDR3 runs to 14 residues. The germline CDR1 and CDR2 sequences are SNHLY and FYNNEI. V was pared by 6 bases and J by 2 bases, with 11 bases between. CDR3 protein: CASRRESGNQPQHF. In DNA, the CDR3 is TGTGCCAGCAGGAGGGAGTCAGGCAATCAGCCCCAGCATTTT.

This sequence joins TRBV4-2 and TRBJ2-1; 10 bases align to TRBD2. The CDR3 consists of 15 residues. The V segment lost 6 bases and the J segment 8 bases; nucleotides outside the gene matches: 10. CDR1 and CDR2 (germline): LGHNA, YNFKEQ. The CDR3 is CASSLKRGGSDEQFF. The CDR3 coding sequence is TGTGCCAGCAGTCTAAAGCGGGGGGGCAGCGATGAGCAGTTCTTC.

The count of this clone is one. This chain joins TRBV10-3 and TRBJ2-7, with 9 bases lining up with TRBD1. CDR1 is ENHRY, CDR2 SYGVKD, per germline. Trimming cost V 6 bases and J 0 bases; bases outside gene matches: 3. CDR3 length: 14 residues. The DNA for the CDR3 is TGTGCCATCAGCCTGACAGGGGGCTCCTACGAGCAGTACTTC. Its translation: CAISLTGGSYEQYF.

The CDR3 DNA reads as TGTGCCAGCAGTTTAGACCCCGAGGGAGGGCAGTTCTTC. Protein product: CASSLDPEGGQFF. The rearrangement links TRBV6-6 to TRBJ2-1, with D tentatively TRBD2 (6 bases). The CDR3 is 13 amino acids. V lost 4 bases and J lost 12, with 16 bases in between. CDR1 and CDR2 (germline): MNHNY, SVGAGI (reference sequence).

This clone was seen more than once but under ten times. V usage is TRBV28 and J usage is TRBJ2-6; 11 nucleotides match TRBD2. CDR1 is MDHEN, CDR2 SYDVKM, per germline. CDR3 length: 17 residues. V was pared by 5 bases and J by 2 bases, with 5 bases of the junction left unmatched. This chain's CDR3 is CASSKPGLAAGANVLTF. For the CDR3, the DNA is TGTGCCAGCAGTAAACCGGGACTAGCGGCTGGGGCCAACGTCCTGACTTTC.

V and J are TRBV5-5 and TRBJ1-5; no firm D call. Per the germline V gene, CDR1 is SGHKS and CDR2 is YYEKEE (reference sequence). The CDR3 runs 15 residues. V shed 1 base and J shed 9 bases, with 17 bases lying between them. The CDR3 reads CASSLSRESVRPQHF. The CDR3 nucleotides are TGTGCCAGCAGCTTGTCCCGGGAGAGTGTTCGGCCCCAGCATTTT.

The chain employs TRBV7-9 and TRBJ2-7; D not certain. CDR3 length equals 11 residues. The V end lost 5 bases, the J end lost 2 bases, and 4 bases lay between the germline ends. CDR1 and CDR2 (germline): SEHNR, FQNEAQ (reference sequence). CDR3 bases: TGTGCCAGCAGCCGAACCTACGAGCAGTACTTC. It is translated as CASSRTYEQYF.

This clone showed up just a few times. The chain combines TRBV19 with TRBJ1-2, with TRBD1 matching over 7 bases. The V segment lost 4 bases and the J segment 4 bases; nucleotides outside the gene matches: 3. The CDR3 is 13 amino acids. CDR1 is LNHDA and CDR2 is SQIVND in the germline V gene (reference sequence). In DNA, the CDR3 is TGTGCCAGTAGTACGACAGGGTCCTATGGCTACACCTTC. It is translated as CASSTTGSYGYTF.

DNA for the CDR3: TGTGCCAGCAGCCTAAGCGGGACAGCGAACACTGAAGCTTTCTTT. Its translation: CASSLSGTANTEAFF. This sequence joins TRBV11-3 and TRBJ1-1, with 7 bases identical to TRBD1. The CDR3 length is 15 residues. The ends lost 5 bases at V and 1 base at J; junction bases unmatched: 7. Per the germline V gene, CDR1 is SGHNT and CDR2 is YENEEA. Combining the CDR3 with reference TRBV11-3 and TRBJ1-1 gives the whole variable domain EAGVVQSPRYKIIEKKQPVAFWCNPISGHNTLYWYLQNLGQGPELLIRYENEEAVDDSQLPKDRFSAERLKGVDSTLKIQPAELGDSAVYLCASSLSGTANTEAFFGQGTRLTVV.

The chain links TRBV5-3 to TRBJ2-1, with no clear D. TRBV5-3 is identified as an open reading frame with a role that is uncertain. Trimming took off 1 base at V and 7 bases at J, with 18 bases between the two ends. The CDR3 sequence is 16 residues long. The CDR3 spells CARSLPPRRGKNEQFF. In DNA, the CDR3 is TGTGCCAGAAGCTTGCCCCCTAGGAGAGGTAAAAATGAGCAGTTCTTC.